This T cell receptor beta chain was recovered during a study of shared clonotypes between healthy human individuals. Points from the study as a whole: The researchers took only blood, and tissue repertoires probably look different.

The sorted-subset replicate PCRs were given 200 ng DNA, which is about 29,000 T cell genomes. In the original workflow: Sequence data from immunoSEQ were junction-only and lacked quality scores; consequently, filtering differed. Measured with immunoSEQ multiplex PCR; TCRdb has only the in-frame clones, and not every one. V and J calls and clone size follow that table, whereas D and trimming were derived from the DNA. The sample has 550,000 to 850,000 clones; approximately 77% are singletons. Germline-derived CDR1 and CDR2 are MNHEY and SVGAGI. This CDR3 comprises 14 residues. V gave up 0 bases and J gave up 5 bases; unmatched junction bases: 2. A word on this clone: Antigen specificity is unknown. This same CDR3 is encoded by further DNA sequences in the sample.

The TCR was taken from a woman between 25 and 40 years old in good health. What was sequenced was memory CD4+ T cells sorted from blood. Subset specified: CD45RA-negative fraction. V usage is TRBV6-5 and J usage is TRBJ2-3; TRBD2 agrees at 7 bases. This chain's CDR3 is CASSYSIAGDTQYF. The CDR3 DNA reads TGTGCCAGCAGTTACTCGATAGCGGGAGATACGCAGTATTTT.